Listed below are T cell receptor beta chains from one sample, sequenced in a study of blood T cell repertoires in COVID-19. Assay used: immunoSEQ multiplex PCR; TCRdb lists only in-frame clones, some missing. The sample consists of a few hundred thousand clones, roughly 90% of them appearing once. The specimen was PBMCs or T cells enriched from blood (not recorded which). These receptors came from a man younger than 30 with acute COVID-19. CDR3s include the opening cysteine and the closing phenylalanine or tryptophan. A D gene is named only where the DNA matches it firmly. Rows may omit the clone size; those that give it use once, few, many or a size class.

clone_size: .; d_call: .; v_call: TRBV28; j_call: TRBJ2-7; cdr3_nt: TGTGCCAGCAGCCAAGACAGAATCTCCTACGAGCAGTACTTC; cdr3_aa: CASSQDRISYEQYF
clone_size: .; d_call: TRBD1; v_call: TRBV19; j_call: TRBJ1-1; cdr3_nt: TGTGCCAGTACCCTGGCGGACAGGGCCAACACTGAAGCTTTCTTT; cdr3_aa: CASTLADRANTEAFF
clone_size: .; d_call: .; v_call: TRBV20-1; j_call: TRBJ2-7; cdr3_nt: TGCAGTGCTAGTATCGGTTCCTACGAGCAGTACTTC; cdr3_aa: CSASIGSYEQYF
clone_size: .; d_call: TRBD2; v_call: TRBV3-1/TRBV3-2; j_call: TRBJ2-7; cdr3_nt: TGTGCCAGCAGCCAAGATCTAGCGGGATTCTACGAGCAGTACTTC; cdr3_aa: CASSQDLAGFYEQYF
clone_size: .; d_call: TRBD1; v_call: TRBV14; j_call: TRBJ1-5; cdr3_nt: TGTGCCAGCAGCCAAGATACAGGGGAGCCCCAGCATTTT; cdr3_aa: CASSQDTGEPQHF
clone_size: few; d_call: .; v_call: TRBV2; j_call: TRBJ2-7; cdr3_nt: TGTGCCAGCAGCGTAGGGACATTCGACGAGCAGTACTTC; cdr3_aa: CASSVGTFDEQYF
clone_size: .; d_call: .; v_call: TRBV6-2/TRBV6-3; j_call: TRBJ2-7; cdr3_nt: TGTGCCAGCAGTTACTCAGGACAACCCCCAACCTACGAGCAGTACTTC; cdr3_aa: CASSYSGQPPTYEQYF
clone_size: .; d_call: TRBD2; v_call: TRBV6-5; j_call: TRBJ2-7; cdr3_nt: TGTGCCAGCATAAAATCCTATTCGGGCGGGGGGCAGTACTTC; cdr3_aa: CASIKSYSGGGQYF
clone_size: once; d_call: TRBD1; v_call: TRBV25-1; j_call: TRBJ1-3; cdr3_nt: TGTGCCAGCAGTGCAAGGACAGGGCTGTCCTCTGGAAACACCATATATTTT; cdr3_aa: CASSARTGLSSGNTIYF
clone_size: .; d_call: TRBD1; v_call: TRBV5-1; j_call: TRBJ1-1; cdr3_nt: TGCGCCAGCAGCGGACAGGAACTGAACACTGAAGCTTTCTTT; cdr3_aa: CASSGQELNTEAFF
clone_size: .; d_call: .; v_call: TRBV29-1; j_call: TRBJ1-1; cdr3_nt: TGCAGCGTTTCAGGCAGGCTGAACACTGAAGCTTTCTTT; cdr3_aa: CSVSGRLNTEAFF
clone_size: .; d_call: .; v_call: TRBV7-3; j_call: TRBJ2-3; cdr3_nt: TGTGCCAGCAGCTTAAATCGAGATACGCAGTATTTT; cdr3_aa: CASSLNRDTQYF
clone_size: .; d_call: TRBD1; v_call: TRBV11-3; j_call: TRBJ2-7; cdr3_nt: TGTGCCAGCAGAAAAGAGGGGGCTAGGGAGCAGTACTTC; cdr3_aa: CASRKEGAREQYF
clone_size: .; d_call: .; v_call: TRBV6-1; j_call: TRBJ2-2; cdr3_nt: TGTGCCAGCAGTGAAGTATCCGGGAGTAGAACCGGGGAGCTGTTTTTT; cdr3_aa: CASSEVSGSRTGELFF
clone_size: .; d_call: TRBD1; v_call: TRBV9; j_call: TRBJ1-5; cdr3_nt: TGTGCCAGCAGCGTAGCGGACAGGAGCAATCAGCCCCAGCATTTT; cdr3_aa: CASSVADRSNQPQHF
clone_size: .; d_call: .; v_call: TRBV4-1; j_call: TRBJ1-1; cdr3_nt: TGCGCCAGCAGCCAAGATTTGGGACAACTGAACACTGAAGCTTTCTTT; cdr3_aa: CASSQDLGQLNTEAFF
clone_size: .; d_call: TRBD1; v_call: TRBV27; j_call: TRBJ1-1; cdr3_nt: TGTGCCAGCAGTCGGCAGACAGGGGGCAGCACTGAAGCTTTCTTT; cdr3_aa: CASSRQTGGSTEAFF
clone_size: .; d_call: TRBD1; v_call: TRBV19; j_call: TRBJ1-2; cdr3_nt: TGTGCCAGTAGTATTGATGGGACAGGGATGGTTGGAGTGGGCTACACCTTC; cdr3_aa: CASSIDGTGMVGVGYTF
clone_size: .; d_call: TRBD2; v_call: TRBV7-9; j_call: TRBJ2-5; cdr3_nt: TGTGCCAGCAGCTTAGCTAGCGGGAGAATGGAGACCCAGTACTTC; cdr3_aa: CASSLASGRMETQYF
clone_size: .; d_call: .; v_call: TRBV19; j_call: TRBJ1-6; cdr3_nt: TGTGCCAGTAGCTCAACTAGAGGACAGAAGAATTCACCCCTCCACTTT; cdr3_aa: CASSSTRGQKNSPLHF
clone_size: .; d_call: TRBD1; v_call: TRBV27; j_call: TRBJ1-4; cdr3_nt: TGTGCCAGCAGTCCGACCAATCCGGGACAGGGGGGGCCTAATGAAAAACTGTTTTTT; cdr3_aa: CASSPTNPGQGGPNEKLFF
clone_size: .; d_call: TRBD2; v_call: TRBV24-1; j_call: TRBJ2-3; cdr3_nt: TGTGCCACCAGTGACCGGCTAGCGGGGGGTACGCAGTATTTT; cdr3_aa: CATSDRLAGGTQYF
clone_size: few; d_call: .; v_call: TRBV19; j_call: TRBJ1-1; cdr3_nt: TGTGCCAGTAGTTCCGCGTCCGGTAGGAACACTGAAGCTTTCTTT; cdr3_aa: CASSSASGRNTEAFF
clone_size: few; d_call: .; v_call: TRBV7-2; j_call: TRBJ2-2; cdr3_nt: TGTGCCAGCAGCTTCCGGGACTTGAACACCGGGGAGCTGTTTTTT; cdr3_aa: CASSFRDLNTGELFF
clone_size: .; d_call: .; v_call: TRBV27; j_call: TRBJ2-1; cdr3_nt: TGTGCCAGCAGTTTATTGGGGGGTCTCGACAATGAGCAGTTCTTC; cdr3_aa: CASSLLGGLDNEQFF
clone_size: .; d_call: TRBD1; v_call: TRBV29-1; j_call: TRBJ1-1; cdr3_nt: TGCAGCGCAACCCGGGACAGTAACACTGAAGCTTTCTTT; cdr3_aa: CSATRDSNTEAFF
clone_size: .; d_call: TRBD2; v_call: TRBV9; j_call: TRBJ2-2; cdr3_nt: TGTGCCAGCAGCGTAGGGGGAGGGACCGGGGAGCTGTTTTTT; cdr3_aa: CASSVGGGTGELFF
clone_size: .; d_call: TRBD1; v_call: TRBV28; j_call: TRBJ1-4; cdr3_nt: TGTGCCAGCGGTTCTACCAGGGGGGCTGAAAAACTGTTTTTT; cdr3_aa: CASGSTRGAEKLFF
clone_size: .; d_call: .; v_call: TRBV11-2; j_call: TRBJ2-2; cdr3_nt: TGTGCCAGCAGCTTAGACTTGTGGACTCCCCGCCGAACCGGGGAGCTGTTTTTT; cdr3_aa: CASSLDLWTPRRTGELFF
clone_size: few; d_call: .; v_call: TRBV4-1; j_call: TRBJ2-2; cdr3_nt: TGCGCCAGCAGCCAAGCACTAGGGAACACCGGGGAGCTGTTTTTT; cdr3_aa: CASSQALGNTGELFF
clone_size: .; d_call: .; v_call: TRBV12-2; j_call: TRBJ2-5; cdr3_nt: TGTGCAAGTCGCCCCCCCTTTCAGAGAACAGGGGGACAAGAGACCCAGTACTTC; cdr3_aa: CASRPPFQRTGGQETQYF
clone_size: .; d_call: .; v_call: TRBV4-2; j_call: TRBJ2-1; cdr3_nt: TGTGCCAGCAGCCCCGCGTTGGGCCGCCCAACACGTTACGATGAGCAGTTCTTC; cdr3_aa: CASSPALGRPTRYDEQFF
clone_size: once; d_call: TRBD1; v_call: TRBV10-1; j_call: TRBJ1-2; cdr3_nt: TGCGCCAGCAGCGCTTCACCCGTACTCTCCTGGACAGGGGGTAACTATGGCTACACCTTC; cdr3_aa: CASSASPVLSWTGGNYGYTF